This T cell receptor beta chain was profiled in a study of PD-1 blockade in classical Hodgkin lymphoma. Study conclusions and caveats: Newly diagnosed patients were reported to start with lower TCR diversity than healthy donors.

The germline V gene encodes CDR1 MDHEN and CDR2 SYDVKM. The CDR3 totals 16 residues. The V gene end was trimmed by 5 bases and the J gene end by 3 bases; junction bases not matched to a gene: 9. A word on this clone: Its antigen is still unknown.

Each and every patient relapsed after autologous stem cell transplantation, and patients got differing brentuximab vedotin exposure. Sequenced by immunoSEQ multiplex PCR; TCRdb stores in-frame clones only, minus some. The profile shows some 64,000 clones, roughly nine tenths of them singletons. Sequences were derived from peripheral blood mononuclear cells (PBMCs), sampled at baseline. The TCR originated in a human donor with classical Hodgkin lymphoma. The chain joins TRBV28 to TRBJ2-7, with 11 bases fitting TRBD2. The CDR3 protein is CASSTGVAGGDYEQYF. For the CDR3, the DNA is TGTGCCAGCAGTACCGGGGTAGCGGGGGGGGACTACGAGCAGTACTTC.